This entry features one TCR beta chain sequence. Its antigen is undetermined. Both 60 Vbeta primers and 13 Jbeta primers went into the PCR. Sequenced by immunoSEQ multiplex PCR; TCRdb stores in-frame clones only, minus some. This sample has approximately 200,000 clones, with roughly 80% found just once. This sample was included in a study of cytomegalovirus exposure and HLA in healthy donors. Study results and limitations: Relative to the approximately 660-donor mean, N-insertions were reportedly fewer in an Asian-associated ancestry cluster in a later analysis.

Trimming took 5 bases from V and 4 from J, leaving 14 bases between them. This CDR3 contains 14 residues. Germline CDR1 SGHRS, CDR2 YFSETQ. At collection, donors were nominally healthy, but unrecorded immune exposures were probable. V and J are TRBV5-1 and TRBJ2-3; D might be TRBD2 (6 bases). The sequence was obtained from a girl aged 2-15 years in good health and CMV-seronegative. Sequencing was performed on PBMCs. CDR3 sequence reads: CASSLTRGADTQYF. The CDR3 DNA sequence: TGCGCCAGCAGTTTGACTAGAGGAGCAGATACGCAGTATTTT. The variable domain in full, with the rest retrieved from reference TRBV5-1 and TRBJ2-3, is KAGVTQTPRYLIKTRGQQVTLSCSPISGHRSVSWYQQTPGQGLQFLFEYFSETQRNKGNFPGRFSGRQFSNSRSEMNVSTLELGDSALYLCASSLTRGADTQYFGPGTRLTVL.